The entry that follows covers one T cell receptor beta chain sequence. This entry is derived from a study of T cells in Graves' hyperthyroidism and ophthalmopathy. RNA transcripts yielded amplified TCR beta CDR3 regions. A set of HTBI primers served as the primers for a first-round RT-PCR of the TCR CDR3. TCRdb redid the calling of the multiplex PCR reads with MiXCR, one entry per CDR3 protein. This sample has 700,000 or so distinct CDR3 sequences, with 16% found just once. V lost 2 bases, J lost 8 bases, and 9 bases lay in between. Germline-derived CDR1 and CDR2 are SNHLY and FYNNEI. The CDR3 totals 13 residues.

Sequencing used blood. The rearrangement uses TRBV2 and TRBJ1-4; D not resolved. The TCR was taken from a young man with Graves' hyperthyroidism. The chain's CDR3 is CASSEKDGEKLFF. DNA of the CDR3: TGTGCCAGCAGTGAAAAGGACGGCGAAAAACTGTTTTTT.